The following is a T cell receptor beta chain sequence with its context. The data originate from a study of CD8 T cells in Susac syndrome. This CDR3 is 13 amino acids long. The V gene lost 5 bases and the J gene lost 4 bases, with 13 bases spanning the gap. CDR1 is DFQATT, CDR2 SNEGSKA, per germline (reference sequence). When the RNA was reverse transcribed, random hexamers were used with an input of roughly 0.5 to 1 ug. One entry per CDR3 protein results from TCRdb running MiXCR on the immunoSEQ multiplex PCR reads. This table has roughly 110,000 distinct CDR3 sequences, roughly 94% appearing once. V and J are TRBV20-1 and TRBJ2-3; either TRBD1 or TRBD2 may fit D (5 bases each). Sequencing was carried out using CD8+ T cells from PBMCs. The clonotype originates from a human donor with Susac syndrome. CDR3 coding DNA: TGCAGTGCTCTCCAGGGAGTCGCAGATACGCAGTATTTT. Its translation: CSALQGVADTQYF.